This T cell receptor (beta chain) is drawn from a study of blood T cells in healthy people across ages. General observations from the study: CMV status of donors was not determined, possibly confounding expanded clonotype changes.

On this clonotype: Its antigen is unknown.

Alongside a J-beta primer mix, a sample-barcoded 5' primer served in a second PCR lasting roughly 6 to 11 cycles. TCRdb recomputed calls from the 5' RACE reads with MiXCR, one row per CDR3 protein. Among about 640,000 distinct CDR3 sequences listed, around 38% were seen once. There were healthy Caucasian individuals from Russia, aged roughly 6 to 100, serving as donors. RNA extraction gave at least 5.5 micrograms of total RNA per sample. Trimming took 4 bases from V and 6 from J; bases not matched to a gene: 5. The CDR3 consists of 13 residues. CDR1 and CDR2 (germline): SGHTA, FQGNSA. This clonotype was sampled from a man older than 75 in good health. This chain connects TRBV7-2 to TRBJ2-7; 8 positions agree with TRBD1. Sequencing was done on a sample of blood. The CDR3 DNA sequence: TGTGCCAGCAGCTCCTTACAGGGGGGCGAGCAGTACTTC. It translates to CASSSLQGGEQYF.